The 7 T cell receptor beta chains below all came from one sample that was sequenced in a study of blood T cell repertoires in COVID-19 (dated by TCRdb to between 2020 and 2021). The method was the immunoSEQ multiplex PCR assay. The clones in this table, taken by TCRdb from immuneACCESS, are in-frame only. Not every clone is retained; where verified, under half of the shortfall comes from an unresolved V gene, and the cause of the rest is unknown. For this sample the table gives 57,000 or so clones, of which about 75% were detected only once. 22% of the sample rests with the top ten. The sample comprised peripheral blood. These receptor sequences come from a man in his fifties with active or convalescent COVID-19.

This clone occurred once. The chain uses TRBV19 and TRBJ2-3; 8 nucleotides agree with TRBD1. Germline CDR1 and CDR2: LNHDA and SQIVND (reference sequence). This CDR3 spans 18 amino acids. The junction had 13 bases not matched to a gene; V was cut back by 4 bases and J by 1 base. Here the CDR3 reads CASSTSTGAIRGTDTQYF. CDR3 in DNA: TGTGCCAGTAGTACATCGACAGGGGCGATAAGGGGCACAGATACGCAGTATTTT.

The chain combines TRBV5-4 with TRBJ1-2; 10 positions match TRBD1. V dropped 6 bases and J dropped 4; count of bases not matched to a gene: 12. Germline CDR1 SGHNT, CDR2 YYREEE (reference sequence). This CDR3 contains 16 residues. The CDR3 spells CASNPGTGEVSYGYTF. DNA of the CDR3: TGTGCCAGCAACCCCGGGACAGGGGAGGTGTCCTATGGCTACACCTTC.

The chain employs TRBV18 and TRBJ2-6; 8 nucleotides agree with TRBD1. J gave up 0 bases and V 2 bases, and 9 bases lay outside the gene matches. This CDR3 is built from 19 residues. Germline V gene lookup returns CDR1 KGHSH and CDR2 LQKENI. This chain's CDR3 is CASSPYATGALSGANVLTF. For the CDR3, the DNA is TGTGCCAGCTCACCATACGCGACAGGGGCCCTCTCTGGGGCCAACGTCCTGACTTTC. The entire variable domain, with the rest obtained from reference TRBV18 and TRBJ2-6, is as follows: NAGVMQNPRHLVRRRGQEARLRCSPMKGHSHVYWYRQLPEEGLKFMVYLQKENIIDESGMPKERFSAEFPKEGPSILRIQQVVRGDSAAYFCASSPYATGALSGANVLTFGAGSRLTVL.

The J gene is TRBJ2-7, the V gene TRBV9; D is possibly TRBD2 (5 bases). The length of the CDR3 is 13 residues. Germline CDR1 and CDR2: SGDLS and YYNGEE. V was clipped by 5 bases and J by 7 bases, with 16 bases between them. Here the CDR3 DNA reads TGTGCCAGCAGTGTGGACTCACGGCGGGAGCAGTACTTC. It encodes CASSVDSRREQYF.

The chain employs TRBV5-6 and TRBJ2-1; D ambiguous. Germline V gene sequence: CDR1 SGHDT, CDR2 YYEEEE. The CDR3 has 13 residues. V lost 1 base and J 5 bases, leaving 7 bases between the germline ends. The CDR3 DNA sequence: TGTGCCAGCAGCTTGAAGTGGCACAATGAGCAGTTCTTC. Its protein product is CASSLKWHNEQFF.

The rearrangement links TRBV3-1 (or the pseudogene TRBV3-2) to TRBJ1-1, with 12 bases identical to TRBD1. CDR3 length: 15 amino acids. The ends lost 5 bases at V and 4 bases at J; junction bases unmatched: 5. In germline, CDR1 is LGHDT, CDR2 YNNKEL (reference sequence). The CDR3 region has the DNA TGTGCCAGCAGCATGGGACAGGGGGCTGGCACTGAAGCTTTCTTT. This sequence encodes CASSMGQGAGTEAFF.

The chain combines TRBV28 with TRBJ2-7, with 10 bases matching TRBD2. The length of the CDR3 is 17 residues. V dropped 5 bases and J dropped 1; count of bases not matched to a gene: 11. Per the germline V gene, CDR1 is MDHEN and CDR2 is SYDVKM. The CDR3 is CASSTPSGGQDSYEQYF. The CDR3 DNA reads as TGTGCCAGCAGTACCCCTAGCGGGGGACAGGATTCCTACGAGCAGTACTTC.